This is a list of T cell receptor beta chains from one sample in a study of cytomegalovirus exposure and HLA in healthy donors. Clones were read by immunoSEQ multiplex PCR, and TCRdb kept only the in-frame ones, dropping some. The table lists around 50,000 clones. Sequenced material: PBMCs. Every receptor here comes from a male donor in good health and CMV-seropositive. The conserved cysteine and the conserved F or W are not part of the CDR3 here. The D gene is left open where the match is weak.

TRBJ2-1 | 12 | TRBD2 | TRBV11-2 | ASRSLAGFNEQF
TRBJ1-6 | 11 | . | TRBV28 | ASSVDLTAPLH
TRBJ1-2 | 12 | TRBD1 | TRBV6-5 | ASSYAGGANGYT
TRBJ1-2 | 12 | TRBD1 | TRBV18 | ASSPSRDSYGYT
TRBJ1-2 | 13 | . | TRBV6-9 | ASSYYQSKPDGYT
TRBJ2-7 | 14 | . | TRBV5-1 | ASSLVRGGTGDEQY
TRBJ1-1 | 15 | . | TRBV12-5 | ASGLRLGAGVNTEAF
TRBJ2-1 | 9 | TRBD2 | TRBV5-6 | ASSSLRGKF
TRBJ2-2 | 13 | TRBD1 | TRBV30 | AWSVGDRNTGELF
TRBJ2-2 | 13 | TRBD2 | TRBV6-4 | ASRVSTSDTGELF
TRBJ1-2 | 11 | TRBD1 | TRBV6-5 | ASTERTGDGYT
TRBJ2-7 | 12 | TRBD1 | TRBV18 | ASSPDRELYEQY
TRBJ2-3 | 13 | TRBD2 | TRBV5-1 | ASSLDPGLAGGEY
TRBJ1-2 | 11 | . | TRBV11-3 | ASSPGPDYGYT
TRBJ1-2 | 10 | TRBD1 | TRBV6-5 | ASSFTGVGYT
. | 11 | TRBD1 | TRBV5-1 | ASRQGFFDEQY
TRBJ2-1 | 15 | . | TRBV21-1 | ASSPPGPLLSDNEQF
TRBJ1-5 | 11 | . | TRBV2 | ASSVGREQPQH
TRBJ2-7 | 14 | TRBD1 | TRBV5-1 | ASSVSGTGESYEQY
TRBJ1-1 | 12 | . | TRBV4-2 | ASSQDWGDTEAF
. | 14 | TRBD2 | TRBV4-1 | ASSHWDSGASYEQY
TRBJ2-1 | 14 | TRBD1 | TRBV5-4 | ASSLKGQGRDNEQF
TRBJ2-3 | 13 | TRBD2 | TRBV7-9 | ASSLGLADTDTQY
TRBJ1-1 | 13 | . | TRBV7-3 | ASSTSWEGNTEAF
TRBJ2-5 | 13 | TRBD2 | TRBV7-8 | ASSQTSGGVKTQY
TRBJ1-5 | 12 | . | TRBV4-2 | ASSQAQGNGPQH
TRBJ1-2 | 11 | . | TRBV6-4 | ASSDSASGGYT
TRBJ2-7 | 12 | TRBD1 | TRBV9 | ASSVGQGVNEQY
. | 13 | . | TRBV2 | ASSEVGVGEHEQY
TRBJ2-1 | 13 | TRBD2 | TRBV19 | ASCGGAVAYNEQF
TRBJ1-2 | 10 | TRBD1 | TRBV30 | AWRQGYYGYT
TRBJ2-7 | 12 | TRBD2 | TRBV9 | ASSVDGGGYEQY
TRBJ2-1 | 13 | . | TRBV7-9 | ASSSRDIRYNEQF
TRBJ2-7 | 12 | . | TRBV4-2 | ASSQRTATYEQY
TRBJ1-5 | 13 | . | TRBV6-5 | ASGTSGHSNQPQH
TRBJ1-6 | 12 | TRBD1 | TRBV6-1 | ASRTGQGYSPLH
TRBJ2-7 | 10 | . | TRBV29-1 | SVEDQTGGQY
TRBJ2-7 | 14 | TRBD2 | TRBV4-2 | ASSQDSGGDTYEQY
TRBJ2-1 | 11 | . | TRBV28 | ASSFGPIGEQF
TRBJ2-7 | 14 | . | TRBV2 | ASSDPSRGPPYEQY
TRBJ1-1 | 11 | . | TRBV19 | ATKDSKNTEAF
TRBJ1-5 | 13 | TRBD1 | TRBV7-9 | ASSVSGTGSQPQH
TRBJ2-5 | 14 | TRBD2 | TRBV7-3 | ASRMGIAGAQETQY
TRBJ1-2 | 12 | TRBD1 | TRBV9 | ASSVTGVNYGYT
TRBJ1-6 | 12 | . | TRBV27 | ASKKGALNSPLH
TRBJ1-6 | 13 | TRBD1 | TRBV28 | ASSRTGTGHSPLH
TRBJ1-2 | 15 | TRBD1 | TRBV4-3 | ASSQDYETGAFYGYT
TRBJ1-6 | 13 | . | TRBV7-7 | ASSLRTDPNSPLH
TRBJ2-4 | 12 | TRBD1 | TRBV7-2 | ASSTQGVFAIQY
TRBJ1-2 | 10 | . | TRBV28 | ASSPLLYGYT
TRBJ2-6 | 14 | . | TRBV6-1 | ASSEAWTTGANVLT
TRBJ2-3 | 15 | . | TRBV6-1 | ASSEALGVYGTDTQY
TRBJ2-1 | 17 | TRBD2 | TRBV13 | ASSLELRGLAGGPDEQF
TRBJ1-2 | 9 | . | TRBV30 | AWLRGYGYT